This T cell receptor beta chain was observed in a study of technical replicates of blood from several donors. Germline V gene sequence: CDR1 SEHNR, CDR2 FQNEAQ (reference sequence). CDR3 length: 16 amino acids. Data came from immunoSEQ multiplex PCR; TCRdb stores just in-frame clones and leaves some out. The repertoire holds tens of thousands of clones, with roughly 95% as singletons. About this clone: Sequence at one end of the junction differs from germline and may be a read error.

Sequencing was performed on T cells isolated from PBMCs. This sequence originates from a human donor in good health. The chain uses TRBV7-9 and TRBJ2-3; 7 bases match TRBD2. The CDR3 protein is CASSLAGGSSTDTQYF. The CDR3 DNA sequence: TGTGCCAGCAGCCTAGCAGGCGGGAGCAGTACAGATACGCAGTATTTT. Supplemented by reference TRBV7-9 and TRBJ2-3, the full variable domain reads DTGVSQNPRHKITKRGQNVTFRCDPISEHNRLYWYRQTLGQGPEFLTYFQNEAQLEKSRLLSDRFSAERPKGSFSTLEIQRTEQGDSAMYLCASSLAGGSSTDTQYFGPGTRLTVL.